What follows is one T cell receptor (beta chain) and its context. Its antigen is unknown. Sequencing was performed with immunoSEQ multiplex PCR; in TCRdb, only in-frame clones are kept and a portion is missing. The sample lists about 870,000 clones, 90% to 95% occurring once. These data are taken from a study of shared clonotypes between healthy human individuals. It was CD45RO-negative cells, positively selected for CCR7, that made up naive CD8 cells, with terminally differentiated effector memory CD45RA+ cells excluded. The study drew all its donors from Caucasian adults living in Nashville, Tennessee. General observations from the study: Naive subsets, compared against memory subsets, generally had larger estimated richness values. Sampling involved blood alone; tissue repertoires likely differ. Few donors limited the genetic and exposure-history diversity represented.

The CDR3 loop spans 19 amino acids. V was clipped by 3 bases and J by 4 bases; unmatched bases: 18. CDR1 is MDHEN, CDR2 SYDVKM, per germline. The source of this sequence is a man aged 30 to 39 in good health. Sequencing was performed on naive CD8+ T cells sorted from blood. This chain links TRBV28 with TRBJ2-1, with 7 bases aligning to TRBD2. The CDR3 spells CASSFPLISAGATYNEQFF. The CDR3, as DNA: TGTGCCAGCAGTTTCCCCCTAATCAGCGCGGGAGCAACGTACAATGAGCAGTTCTTC.